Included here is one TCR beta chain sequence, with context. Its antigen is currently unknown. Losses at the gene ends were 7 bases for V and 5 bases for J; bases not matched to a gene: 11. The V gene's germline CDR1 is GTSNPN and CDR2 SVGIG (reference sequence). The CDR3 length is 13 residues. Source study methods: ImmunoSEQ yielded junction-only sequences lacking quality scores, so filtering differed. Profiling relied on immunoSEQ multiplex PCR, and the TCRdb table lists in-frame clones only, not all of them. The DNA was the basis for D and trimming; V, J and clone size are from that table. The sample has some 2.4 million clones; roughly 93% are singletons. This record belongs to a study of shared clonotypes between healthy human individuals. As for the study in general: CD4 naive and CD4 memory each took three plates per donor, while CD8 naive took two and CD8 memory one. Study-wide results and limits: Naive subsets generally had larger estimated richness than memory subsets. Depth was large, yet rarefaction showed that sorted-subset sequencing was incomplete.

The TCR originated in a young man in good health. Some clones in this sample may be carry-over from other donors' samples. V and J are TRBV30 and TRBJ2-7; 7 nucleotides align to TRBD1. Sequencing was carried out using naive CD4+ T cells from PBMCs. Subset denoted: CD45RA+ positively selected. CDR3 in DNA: TGTGCCTTCAACAGGGGAGTCGTCAACGAGCAGTACTTC. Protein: CAFNRGVVNEQYF.